The 7 T cell receptor beta chains in this list originate from one sample, sequenced in a study of CD4 T cells in relation to SARS-CoV-2 and coronaviruses. No antigen is known for these receptors. Libraries were prepared by immunoSEQ multiplex PCR; TCRdb keeps only in-frame clonotypes and omits some of them. The sample yields about 18,000 clones, about 80% seen once. CD4+ T cells from unexposed donors were obtained before the COVID-19 pandemic (2011-2018). After approximately ten days of culture, CD4+ T cells were isolated. Sequences were obtained from CD4+ T cells from PBMCs, cultured in vitro. Every receptor here comes from a human donor in good health.

V usage is TRBV2 and J usage is TRBJ1-5; D call uncertain. Trimming stripped 6 bases from V and 4 bases from J, with 13 bases between. The CDR3 spans 14 residues. Germline V gives CDR1 SNHLY, CDR2 FYNNEI. The CDR3 DNA sequence: TGTGCCAGCAGCGCCCCGAAGGCTAATCAGCCCCAGCATTTT. The encoded protein is CASSAPKANQPQHF.

This clone was counted once. V and J are TRBV19 and TRBJ1-5; 8 bases align to TRBD1. V dropped 5 bases and J dropped 2; count of bases not matched to a gene: 2. CDR3 length equals 14 residues. Per the germline V gene, CDR1 is LNHDA and CDR2 is SQIVND (reference sequence). The chain's CDR3 is CASSLTGGNQPQHF. In DNA form, the CDR3 reads TGTGCCAGTAGTCTGACAGGGGGCAATCAGCCCCAGCATTTT.

This clone showed up just a few times. The chain is built from TRBV10-1 and TRBJ1-1; D is uncertain. Between the trimmed V and J ends, which lost 4 bases and 0 bases, there was a span of 3 bases. This CDR3 has 12 residues. CDR1 and CDR2 (germline): WNHNN, SYGVQD (reference sequence). CDR3 DNA sequence: TGCGCCAGCAGTGGCTTGAACACTGAAGCTTTCTTT. It translates to CASSGLNTEAFF.

CDR3 loop: CSATGLTF. CDR3 coding DNA: TGCAGTGCTACCGGTCTCACCTTC. The genes are TRBV20-1 and TRBJ1-2; no reliable D call. There are 8 residues in the CDR3. In germline, CDR1 is DFQATT, CDR2 SNEGSKA (reference sequence). V lost 4 bases to trimming and J lost 13 bases, with 7 bases between them.

V usage is TRBV28 and J usage is TRBJ1-2, with a tentative D call TRBD1 (5 bases). The V end lost 2 bases, the J end lost 4 bases, and 14 bases lay between the germline ends. Per germline, CDR1 MDHEN and CDR2 SYDVKM. This CDR3 has 15 residues. CDR3 sequence: CASSLGGAATYGYTF. CDR3 nucleotide sequence: TGTGCCAGCAGTTTAGGTGGGGCGGCCACCTATGGCTACACCTTC.

The chain recombines TRBV2 with TRBJ1-1, with D hard to call. The CDR3 is 13 residues long. Trimming removed 8 bases from V and 1 base from J, with 11 bases in between. Germline loops: CDR1 SNHLY, CDR2 FYNNEI. The CDR3 DNA is TGTGCCAGCCCTGTCGAACAGAACACTGAAGCTTTCTTT. Translation gives CASPVEQNTEAFF.

This chain links TRBV6-4 with TRBJ2-7, with D unclear. This CDR3 spans 14 amino acids. Germline values: CDR1 MRHNA, CDR2 SNTAGT. Trimming took off 6 bases at V and 3 bases at J, with 15 bases between the two ends. The CDR3 sequence: CASRASSLHYEQYF. For the CDR3, the DNA is TGTGCCAGCAGAGCAAGCAGCTTGCACTACGAGCAGTACTTC.